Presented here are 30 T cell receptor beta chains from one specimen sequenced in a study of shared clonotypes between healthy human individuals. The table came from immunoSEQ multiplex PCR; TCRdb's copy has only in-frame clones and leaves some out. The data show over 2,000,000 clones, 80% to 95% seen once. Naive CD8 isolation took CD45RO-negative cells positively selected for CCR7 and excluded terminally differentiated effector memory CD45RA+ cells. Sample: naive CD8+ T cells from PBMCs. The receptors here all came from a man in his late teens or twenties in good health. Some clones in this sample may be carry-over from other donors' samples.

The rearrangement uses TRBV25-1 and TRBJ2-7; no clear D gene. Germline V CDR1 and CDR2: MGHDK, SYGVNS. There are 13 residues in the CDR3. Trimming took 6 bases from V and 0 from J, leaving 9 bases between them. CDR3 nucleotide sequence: TGTGCCAGCAGACCCAGGAGCTCCTACGAGCAGTACTTC. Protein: CASRPRSSYEQYF.

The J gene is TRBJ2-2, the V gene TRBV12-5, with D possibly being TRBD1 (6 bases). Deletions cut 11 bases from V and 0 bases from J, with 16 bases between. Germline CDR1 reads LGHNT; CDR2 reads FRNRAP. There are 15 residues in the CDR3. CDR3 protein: CADYHRDTNTGELFF. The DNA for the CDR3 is TGTGCTGACTACCACCGGGACACGAACACCGGGGAGCTGTTTTTT.

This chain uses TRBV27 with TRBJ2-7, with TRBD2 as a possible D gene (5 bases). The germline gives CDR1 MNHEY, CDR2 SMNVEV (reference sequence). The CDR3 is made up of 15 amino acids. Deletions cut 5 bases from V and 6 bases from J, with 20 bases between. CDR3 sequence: CASSEDSRLTSEQYF. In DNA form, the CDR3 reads TGTGCCAGCAGTGAGGACTCCCGTCTGACGTCCGAGCAGTACTTC.

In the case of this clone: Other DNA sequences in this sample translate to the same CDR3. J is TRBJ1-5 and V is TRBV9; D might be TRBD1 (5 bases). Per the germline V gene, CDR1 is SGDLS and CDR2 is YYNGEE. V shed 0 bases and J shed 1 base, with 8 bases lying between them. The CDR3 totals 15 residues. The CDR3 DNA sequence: TGTGCCAGCAGCGTAGGGCAGGGAAGCAATCAGCCCCAGCATTTT. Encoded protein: CASSVGQGSNQPQHF.

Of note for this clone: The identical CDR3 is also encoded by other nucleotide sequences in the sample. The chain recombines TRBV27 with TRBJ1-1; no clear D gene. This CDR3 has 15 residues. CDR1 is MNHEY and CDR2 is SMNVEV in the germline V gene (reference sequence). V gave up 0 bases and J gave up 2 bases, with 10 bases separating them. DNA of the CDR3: TGTGCCAGCAGTTTATCGGTTAGGCCAAACACTGAAGCTTTCTTT. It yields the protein CASSLSVRPNTEAFF.

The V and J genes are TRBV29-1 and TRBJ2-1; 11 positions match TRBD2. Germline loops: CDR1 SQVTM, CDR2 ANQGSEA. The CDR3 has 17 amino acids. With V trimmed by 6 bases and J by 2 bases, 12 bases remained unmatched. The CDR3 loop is CSVLHSGRAGAYNEQFF. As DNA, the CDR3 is TGCAGCGTCTTACATAGCGGGAGGGCCGGGGCCTACAATGAGCAGTTCTTC.

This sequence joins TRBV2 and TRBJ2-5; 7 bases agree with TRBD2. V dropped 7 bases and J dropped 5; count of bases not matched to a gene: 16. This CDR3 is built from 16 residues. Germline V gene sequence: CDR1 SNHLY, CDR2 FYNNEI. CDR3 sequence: CASTLGVGRERETQYF. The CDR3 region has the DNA TGTGCCAGCACGCTGGGGGTGGGGCGGGAGAGGGAGACCCAGTACTTC.

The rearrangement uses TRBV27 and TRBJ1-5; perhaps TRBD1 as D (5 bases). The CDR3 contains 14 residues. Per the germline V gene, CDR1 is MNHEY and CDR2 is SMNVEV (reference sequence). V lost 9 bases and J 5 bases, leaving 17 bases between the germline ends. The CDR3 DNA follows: TGTGCCAGTCATTCTCAGGGAAACGATCAGCCCCAGCATTTT. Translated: CASHSQGNDQPQHF.

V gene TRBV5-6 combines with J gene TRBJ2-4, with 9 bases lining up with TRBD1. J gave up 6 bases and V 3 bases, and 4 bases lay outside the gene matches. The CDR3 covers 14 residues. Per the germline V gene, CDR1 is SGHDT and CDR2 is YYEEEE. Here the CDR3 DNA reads TGTGCCAGCAGCTCGGGACAGGGCGGAAACATTCAGTACTTC. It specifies CASSSGQGGNIQYF.

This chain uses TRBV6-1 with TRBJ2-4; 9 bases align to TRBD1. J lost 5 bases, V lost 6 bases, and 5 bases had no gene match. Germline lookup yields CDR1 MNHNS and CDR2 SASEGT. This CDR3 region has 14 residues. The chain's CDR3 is CASSPDRGENIQYF. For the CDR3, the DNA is TGTGCCAGCAGCCCAGACAGGGGGGAAAACATTCAGTACTTC.

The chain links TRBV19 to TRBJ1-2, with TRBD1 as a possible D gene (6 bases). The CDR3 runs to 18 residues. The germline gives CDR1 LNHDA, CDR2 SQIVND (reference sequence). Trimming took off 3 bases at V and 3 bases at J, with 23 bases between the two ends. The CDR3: CASSIRVLGGAIDYGYTF. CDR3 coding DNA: TGTGCCAGTAGTATTCGGGTTCTGGGGGGCGCGATCGACTATGGCTACACCTTC.

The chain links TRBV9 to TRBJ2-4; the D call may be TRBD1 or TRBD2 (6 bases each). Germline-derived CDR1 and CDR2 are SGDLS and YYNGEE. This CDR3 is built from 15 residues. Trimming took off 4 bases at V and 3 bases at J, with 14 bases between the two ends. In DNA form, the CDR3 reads TGTGCCAGCAGCCGCCTCGGGGGCTACAAAAACATTCAGTACTTC. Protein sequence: CASSRLGGYKNIQYF.

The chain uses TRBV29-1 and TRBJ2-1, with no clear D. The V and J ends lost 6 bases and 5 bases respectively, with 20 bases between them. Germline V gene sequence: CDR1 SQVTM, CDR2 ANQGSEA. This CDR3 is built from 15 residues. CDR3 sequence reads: CSVLPRPGSDNEQFF. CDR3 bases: TGCAGCGTGCTACCCCGGCCGGGTTCCGACAATGAGCAGTTCTTC.

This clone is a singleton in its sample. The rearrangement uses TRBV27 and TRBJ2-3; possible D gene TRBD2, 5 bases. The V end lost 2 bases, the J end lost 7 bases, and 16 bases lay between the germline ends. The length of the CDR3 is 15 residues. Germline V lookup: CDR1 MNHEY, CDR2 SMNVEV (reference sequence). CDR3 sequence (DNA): TGTGCCAGCAGTTTAACGGGAACCCTAGGATATACGCAGTATTTT. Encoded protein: CASSLTGTLGYTQYF.

The CDR3 sequence: CASSLAGAGSYEQYF. The CDR3, as DNA: TGTGCCAGCAGCTTAGCTGGGGCAGGCTCCTACGAGCAGTACTTC. The genes are TRBV7-9 and TRBJ2-7, with D possibly being TRBD1 (5 bases). The CDR3 totals 15 residues. Germline-derived CDR1 and CDR2 are SEHNR and FQNEAQ (reference sequence). Trimming took 0 bases from V and 0 from J, leaving 9 bases between them. Full variable domain (remainder filled in from reference TRBV7-9 and TRBJ2-7): DTGVSQNPRHKITKRGQNVTFRCDPISEHNRLYWYRQTLGQGPEFLTYFQNEAQLEKSRLLSDRFSAERPKGSFSTLEIQRTEQGDSAMYLCASSLAGAGSYEQYFGPGTRLTVT.

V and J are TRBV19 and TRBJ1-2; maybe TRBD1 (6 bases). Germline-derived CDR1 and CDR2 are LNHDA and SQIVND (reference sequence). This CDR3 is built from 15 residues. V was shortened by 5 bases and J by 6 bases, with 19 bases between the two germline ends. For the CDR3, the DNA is TGTGCCAGTAGTGGCCCGGGACAAATCCGCAATGGCTACACCTTC. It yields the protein CASSGPGQIRNGYTF.

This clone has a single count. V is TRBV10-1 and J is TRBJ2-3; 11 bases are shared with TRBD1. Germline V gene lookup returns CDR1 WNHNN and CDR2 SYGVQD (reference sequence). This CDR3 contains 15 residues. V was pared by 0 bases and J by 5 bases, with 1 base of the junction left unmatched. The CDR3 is CASSESGQGGDTQYF. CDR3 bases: TGCGCCAGCAGTGAGTCGGGACAGGGGGGAGATACGCAGTATTTT.

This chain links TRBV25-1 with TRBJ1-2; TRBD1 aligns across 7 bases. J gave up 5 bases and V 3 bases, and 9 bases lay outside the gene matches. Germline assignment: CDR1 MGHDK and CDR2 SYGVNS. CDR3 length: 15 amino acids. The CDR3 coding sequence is TGTGCCAGCAGTGAGACAGGGAGCGGAATTTATGGCTACACCTTC. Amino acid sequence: CASSETGSGIYGYTF.

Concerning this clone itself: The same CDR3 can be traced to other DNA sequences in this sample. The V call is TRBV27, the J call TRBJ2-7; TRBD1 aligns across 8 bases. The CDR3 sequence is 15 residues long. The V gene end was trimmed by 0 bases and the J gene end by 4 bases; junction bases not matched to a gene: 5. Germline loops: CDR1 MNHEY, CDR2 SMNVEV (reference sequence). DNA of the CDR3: TGTGCCAGCAGTTTATCCGGGACAGGCTCGTACGAGCAGTACTTC. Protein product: CASSLSGTGSYEQYF.

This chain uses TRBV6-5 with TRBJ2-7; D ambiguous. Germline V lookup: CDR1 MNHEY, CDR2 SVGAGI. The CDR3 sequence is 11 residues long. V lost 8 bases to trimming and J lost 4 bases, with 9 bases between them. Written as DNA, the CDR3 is TGTGCCAGCGGGCTAGGGTACGAGCAGTACTTC. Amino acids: CASGLGYEQYF.

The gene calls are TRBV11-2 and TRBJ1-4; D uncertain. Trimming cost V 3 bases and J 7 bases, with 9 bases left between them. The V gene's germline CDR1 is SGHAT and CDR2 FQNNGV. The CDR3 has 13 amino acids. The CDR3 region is CASSFISGEKLFF. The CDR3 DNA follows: TGTGCCAGCAGCTTCATTTCCGGTGAAAAACTGTTTTTT. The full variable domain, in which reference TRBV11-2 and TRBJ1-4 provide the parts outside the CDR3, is EAGVAQSPRYKIIEKRQSVAFWCNPISGHATLYWYQQILGQGPKLLIQFQNNGVVDDSQLPKDRFSAERLKGVDSTLKIQPAKLEDSAVYLCASSFISGEKLFFGSGTQLSVL.

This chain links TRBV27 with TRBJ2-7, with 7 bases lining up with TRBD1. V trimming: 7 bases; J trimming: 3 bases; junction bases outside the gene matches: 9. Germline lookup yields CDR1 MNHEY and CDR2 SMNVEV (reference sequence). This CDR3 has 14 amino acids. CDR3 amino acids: CASKTLGTVYEQYF. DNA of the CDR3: TGTGCCAGCAAAACCCTGGGGACAGTCTACGAGCAGTACTTC.

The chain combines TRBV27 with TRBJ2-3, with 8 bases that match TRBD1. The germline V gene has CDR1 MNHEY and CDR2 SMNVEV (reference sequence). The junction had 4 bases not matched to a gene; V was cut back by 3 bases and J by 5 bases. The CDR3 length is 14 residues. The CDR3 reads CASSFRGRVDTQYF. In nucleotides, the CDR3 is TGTGCCAGCAGTTTCAGGGGGCGAGTAGATACGCAGTATTTT.

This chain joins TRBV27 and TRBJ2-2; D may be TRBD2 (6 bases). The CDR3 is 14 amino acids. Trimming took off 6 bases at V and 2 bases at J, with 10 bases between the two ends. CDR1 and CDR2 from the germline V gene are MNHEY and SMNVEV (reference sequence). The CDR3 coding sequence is TGTGCCAGCAGGTCAGGACTAAACACCGGGGAGCTGTTTTTT. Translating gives CASRSGLNTGELFF.

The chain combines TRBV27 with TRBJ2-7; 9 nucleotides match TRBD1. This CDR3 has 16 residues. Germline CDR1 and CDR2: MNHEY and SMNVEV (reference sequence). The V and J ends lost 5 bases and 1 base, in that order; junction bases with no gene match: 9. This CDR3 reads CASSTGAGQGSYEQYF. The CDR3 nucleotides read TGTGCCAGCAGTACGGGGGCGGGACAGGGATCCTACGAGCAGTACTTC.

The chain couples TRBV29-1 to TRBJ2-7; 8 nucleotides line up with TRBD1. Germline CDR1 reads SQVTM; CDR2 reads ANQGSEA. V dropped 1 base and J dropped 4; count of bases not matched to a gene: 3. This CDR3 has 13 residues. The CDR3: CSVEGRGRYEQYF. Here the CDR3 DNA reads TGCAGCGTTGAAGGCAGGGGGCGATACGAGCAGTACTTC.

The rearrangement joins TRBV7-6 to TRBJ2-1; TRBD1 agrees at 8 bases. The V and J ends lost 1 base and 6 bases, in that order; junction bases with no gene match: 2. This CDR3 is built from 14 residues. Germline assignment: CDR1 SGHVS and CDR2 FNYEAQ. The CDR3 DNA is TGTGCCAGCAGCTTAGGAGGACAGGGCAATGAGCAGTTCTTC. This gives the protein CASSLGGQGNEQFF.

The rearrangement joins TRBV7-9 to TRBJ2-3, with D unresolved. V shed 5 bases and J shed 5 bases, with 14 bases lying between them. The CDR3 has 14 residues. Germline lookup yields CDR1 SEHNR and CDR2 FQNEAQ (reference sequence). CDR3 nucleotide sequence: TGTGCCAGCAGCAACCCTACGGTGATAGATACGCAGTATTTT. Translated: CASSNPTVIDTQYF.

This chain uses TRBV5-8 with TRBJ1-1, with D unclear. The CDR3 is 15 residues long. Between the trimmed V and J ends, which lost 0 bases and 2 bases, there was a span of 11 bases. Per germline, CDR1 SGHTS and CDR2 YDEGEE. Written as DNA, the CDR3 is TGTGCCAGCAGCTTGGTAGCGCTGTCAAACACTGAAGCTTTCTTT. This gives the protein CASSLVALSNTEAFF.

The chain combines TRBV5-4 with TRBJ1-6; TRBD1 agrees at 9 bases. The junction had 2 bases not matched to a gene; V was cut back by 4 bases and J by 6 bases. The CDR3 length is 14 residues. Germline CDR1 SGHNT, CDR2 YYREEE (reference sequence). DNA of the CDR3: TGTGCCAGCAGCCGGGACAGGGCTAATTCACCCCTCCACTTT. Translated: CASSRDRANSPLHF.